One sample yielded the 18 T cell receptor beta chains listed below, sequenced in a study of cytomegalovirus exposure and HLA in healthy donors. 13 Jbeta primers and 60 Vbeta primers were used for the PCR. Produced via immunoSEQ multiplex PCR; TCRdb's table is partial and in-frame only. Of about 140,000 clones detected, roughly 75% appear once; the ten largest clones hold approximately 4.8%. Sequencing input: PBMCs. Receptors originate from a man under 40 in good health.

The V and J genes are TRBV4-1 and TRBJ2-1, with TRBD2 matching 9 bases. Germline V lookup: CDR1 MGHRA, CDR2 YSYEKL. The CDR3 totals 17 residues. The J segment lost 8 bases and the V segment lost 0 bases, leaving 11 bases of the junction unmatched. CDR3 nucleotide sequence: TGCGCCAGCAGCCAAGATCGGGCGGGAGGGCCGTTTTATGAGCAGTTCTTC. Protein sequence: CASSQDRAGGPFYEQFF.

Remarks on this clone: The junction does not match germline at one end; this may be a read error. The V gene is TRBV18, the J gene TRBJ1-4, with D uncertain. Germline V lookup: CDR1 KGHSH, CDR2 LQKENI. This CDR3 has 13 amino acids. For the CDR3, the DNA is TGTGCCAGCTCACCACAGCCGGTCGAAACACTGTTTTTT. Its translation is CASSPQPVETLFF.

This chain links TRBV2 with TRBJ1-5; possible D gene TRBD1, 5 bases. V dropped 8 bases and J dropped 7 bases, with 18 bases sitting between them. The CDR3 has 14 residues. From germline, CDR1 is SNHLY and CDR2 FYNNEI. CDR3 coding DNA: TGTGCCAGCCGACCTAGGGGTACGGAGCAGCCCCAGCATTTT. It yields the protein CASRPRGTEQPQHF.

This clone has just one count. The chain is built from TRBV30 and TRBJ2-5; 8 bases fit TRBD2. The CDR3 runs to 12 residues. Germline V gene sequence: CDR1 GTSNPN, CDR2 SVGIG (reference sequence). Trimming removed 7 bases from V and 2 bases from J; junction bases left unmatched: 3. CDR3 sequence reads: CAFGTRQETQYF. In DNA form, the CDR3 reads TGTGCCTTCGGGACTAGACAAGAGACCCAGTACTTC.

CDR3 sequence (DNA): TGTGCCAGCAGCCCAGGGCGCAGGGGAGAGACCCAGTACTTC. Translation: CASSPGRRGETQYF. This chain joins TRBV2 and TRBJ2-5, with D possibly being TRBD1 (6 bases). Trimming cost V 6 bases and J 4 bases, with 15 bases left between them. The CDR3 spans 14 residues. Germline lookup yields CDR1 SNHLY and CDR2 FYNNEI.

The CDR3 DNA reads as TGTGCCAGCAGCCCTGGGACAGACAAAAGCACAGATACGCAGTATTTT. Translation gives CASSPGTDKSTDTQYF. This chain joins TRBV7-3 and TRBJ2-3; 7 bases map to TRBD1. V trimming: 5 bases; J trimming: 0 bases; junction bases outside the gene matches: 8. The CDR3 has 16 residues. Per the germline V gene, CDR1 is SGHTA and CDR2 is FQGTGA.

The chain links TRBV5-4 to TRBJ2-1; D is uncertain. CDR1 is SGHNT, CDR2 YYREEE, per germline (reference sequence). Trimming took off 7 bases at V and 5 bases at J, with 10 bases between the two ends. The length of the CDR3 is 12 residues. The CDR3 coding sequence is TGTGCCAGCGAGAATTATGACAATGAGCAGTTCTTC. Its translation: CASENYDNEQFF.

This chain links TRBV19 with TRBJ2-1; D unresolved. In germline, CDR1 is LNHDA, CDR2 SQIVND (reference sequence). V lost 4 bases, J lost 4 bases, and 17 bases lay in between. The CDR3 has 16 residues. CDR3 residues: CASSRKLPTVYNEQFF. Here the CDR3 DNA reads TGTGCCAGTAGTAGAAAGCTCCCGACTGTATACAATGAGCAGTTCTTC. The full variable domain, completed using reference TRBV19 and TRBJ2-1, is DGGITQSPKYLFRKEGQNVTLSCEQNLNHDAMYWYRQDPGQGLRLIYYSQIVNDFQKGDIAEGYSVSREKKESFPLTVTSAQKNPTAFYLCASSRKLPTVYNEQFFGPGTRLTVL.

The chain carries TRBV13 and TRBJ2-7; D perhaps matches TRBD2 (6 bases). The CDR3 contains 14 residues. Trimming cost V 1 base and J 5 bases, with 12 bases left between them. CDR1 PRHDT and CDR2 FYEKMQ come from the germline V gene (reference sequence). CDR3 nucleotides: TGTGCCAGCAGCTTAGTTCTTGGAGGGGACGAGCAGTACTTC. Protein sequence: CASSLVLGGDEQYF.

To note about this clone: The sample contains more than one DNA sequence encoding this CDR3. The CDR3: CASSLTGGYEQYF. In DNA, the CDR3 is TGTGCCAGCAGTTTAACAGGGGGCTACGAGCAGTACTTC. This chain connects TRBV27 to TRBJ2-7, with TRBD1 identical over 8 bases. Germline V gives CDR1 MNHEY, CDR2 SMNVEV (reference sequence). The length of the CDR3 is 13 residues. V was pared by 2 bases and J by 3 bases, with 0 bases of the junction left unmatched.

The chain joins TRBV7-9 to TRBJ1-2, with D maybe TRBD1 (5 bases). The CDR3 is 14 residues long. Trimming removed 5 bases from V and 3 bases from J, with 13 bases in between. Germline CDR1 and CDR2: SEHNR and FQNEAQ (reference sequence). CDR3 residues: CASSPQVAHYGYTF. CDR3 nucleotides: TGTGCCAGCAGCCCACAGGTGGCGCACTATGGCTACACCTTC.

The rearrangement uses TRBV4-3 and TRBJ1-5; a weak D match, TRBD1 (5 bases). V lost 0 bases, J lost 7 bases, and 13 bases lay in between. CDR3 size: 15 residues. Germline values: CDR1 LGHNA, CDR2 YSLEER. Written as DNA, the CDR3 is TGCGCCAGCAGCCAAGAACCGGGGGGAAAGCAGCCCCAGCATTTT. Translating gives CASSQEPGGKQPQHF.

CDR3 DNA sequence: TGTGCCAGCAGCCAAGATCACGGGAGGGCCAGCTATGAGCAGTTCTTC. Translating gives CASSQDHGRASYEQFF. The V and J genes are TRBV4-2 and TRBJ2-1; 8 nucleotides agree with TRBD2. The V gene's germline CDR1 is LGHNA and CDR2 YNFKEQ. The trim removed 0 bases at V and 8 bases at J, leaving 9 bases unmatched. The CDR3 runs to 16 residues.

This clone showed up just once. The chain is built from TRBV7-9 and TRBJ2-4; TRBD2 matches at 7 bases. Germline V gene data show CDR1 as SEHNR and CDR2 as FQNEAQ (reference sequence). J gave up 0 bases and V 0 bases, and 8 bases lay outside the gene matches. CDR3 size: 18 residues. In nucleotides, the CDR3 is TGTGCCAGCAGCTTAGCGGTTGGGGCGGGAGTAGCCAAAAACATTCAGTACTTC. This gives the protein CASSLAVGAGVAKNIQYF.

The CDR3 nucleotides read TGTGCCAGCAGCTTAGGACTAGCGGGAGTGGATGAGCAGTTCTTC. Its protein is CASSLGLAGVDEQFF. The V call is TRBV7-3, the J call TRBJ2-1; 13 nucleotides align to TRBD2. The CDR3 has 15 residues. Trimming cost V 2 bases and J 8 bases; bases outside gene matches: 3. The germline gives CDR1 SGHTA, CDR2 FQGTGA.

The J gene is TRBJ2-5, the V gene TRBV2; unclear D gene. This CDR3 contains 14 residues. The V and J ends lost 3 bases and 2 bases respectively, with 10 bases between them. Germline CDR1 and CDR2: SNHLY and FYNNEI. CDR3: CASSDRRGQETQYF. CDR3 coding DNA: TGTGCCAGCAGTGACAGGCGTGGACAAGAGACCCAGTACTTC. Together with reference TRBV2 and TRBJ2-5, the CDR3 gives the full variable domain: EPEVTQTPSHQVTQMGQEVILRCVPISNHLYFYWYRQILGQKVEFLVSFYNNEISEKSEIFDDQFSVERPDGSNFTLKIRSTKLEDSAMYFCASSDRRGQETQYFGPGTRLLVL.

This clone was seen only once. V usage is TRBV28 and J usage is TRBJ1-1, with D hard to call. The CDR3 contains 13 residues. CDR1 and CDR2 (germline): MDHEN, SYDVKM. Trimming stripped 4 bases from V and 1 base from J, with 7 bases between. CDR3 DNA: TGTGCCAGCAGTTCGGTCTCGAACACTGAAGCTTTCTTT. Its translation: CASSSVSNTEAFF. The full variable domain, its missing parts supplied by reference TRBV28 and TRBJ1-1, is DVKVTQSSRYLVKRTGEKVFLECVQDMDHENMFWYRQDPGLGLRLIYFSYDVKMKEKGDIPEGYSVSREKKERFSLILESASTNQTSMYLCASSSVSNTEAFFGQGTRLTVV.

V usage is TRBV6-1 and J usage is TRBJ1-1, with 8 bases aligning to TRBD1. Germline CDR1 is MNHNS and CDR2 is SASEGT. The CDR3 consists of 15 residues. The ends lost 5 bases at V and 1 base at J; junction bases unmatched: 6. CDR3 nucleotide sequence: TGTGCCAGCAGTCAAACAGGGGGTCCGAACACTGAAGCTTTCTTT. As protein: CASSQTGGPNTEAFF.